This entry lists 7 T cell receptor beta chains sequenced from one sample in a study of T cell responses to AZD1222 COVID-19 vaccine. Profiled with immunoSEQ multiplex PCR; TCRdb holds only in-frame clones, not every one. The table records more than 95,000 clones, over 75% of them present only once. Source: peripheral blood, taken on day 0 of AZD1222 vaccination. All receptors derive from an adult in good health.

The chain carries TRBV28 and TRBJ1-6; TRBD1 agrees at 7 bases. The J segment lost 9 bases and the V segment lost 3 bases, leaving 5 bases of the junction unmatched. Germline V gene data show CDR1 as MDHEN and CDR2 as SYDVKM. CDR3 length equals 14 residues. The CDR3 is CASSFLTGFSPLHF. The CDR3 DNA follows: TGTGCCAGCAGTTTTCTGACAGGGTTTTCACCCCTCCACTTT.

V and J are TRBV7-9 and TRBJ1-5, with unresolved D. The CDR3 consists of 13 residues. The germline V gene has CDR1 SEHNR and CDR2 FQNEAQ (reference sequence). V lost 5 bases to trimming and J lost 6 bases, with 11 bases between them. The CDR3 is CASSQQSGQPQHF. The CDR3 bases are TGTGCCAGCAGCCAACAGTCCGGTCAGCCCCAGCATTTT. The full variable domain, in which reference TRBV7-9 and TRBJ1-5 provide the parts outside the CDR3, is DTGVSQNPRHKITKRGQNVTFRCDPISEHNRLYWYRQTLGQGPEFLTYFQNEAQLEKSRLLSDRFSAERPKGSFSTLEIQRTEQGDSAMYLCASSQQSGQPQHFGDGTRLSIL.

The genes are TRBV2 and TRBJ1-6; unclear D gene. This CDR3 contains 16 residues. Trimming left V 3 bases short and J 0 bases short, with 9 bases between. Germline lookup yields CDR1 SNHLY and CDR2 FYNNEI. This CDR3 is CASSERQSSYNSPLHF. The CDR3 bases are TGTGCCAGCAGTGAGAGGCAGAGCTCCTATAATTCACCCCTCCACTTT.

This clone occurred once. The chain combines TRBV4-1 with TRBJ1-4; D is possibly TRBD1 (6 bases). Germline V gene lookup returns CDR1 MGHRA and CDR2 YSYEKL. This CDR3 spans 15 amino acids. V was shortened by 0 bases and J by 6 bases, with 11 bases between the two germline ends. The CDR3 spells CASSQDTGRDEKLFF. The CDR3 nucleotides read TGCGCCAGCAGCCAAGATACAGGGAGGGATGAAAAACTGTTTTTT.

This clone was seen just once. The rearrangement uses TRBV3-1 (or the pseudogene TRBV3-2) and TRBJ2-1, with D perhaps matching TRBD2 (6 bases). CDR1 and CDR2 from the germline V gene are LGHDT and YNNKEL (reference sequence). CDR3 length: 16 amino acids. Trimming took off 3 bases at V and 6 bases at J, with 18 bases between the two ends. DNA of the CDR3: TGTGCCAGCAGCCAGGAAAGACTAGGATGGGGCAATGAGCAGTTCTTC. This gives the protein CASSQERLGWGNEQFF.

The chain links TRBV7-8 to TRBJ1-3; D is possibly TRBD1 (5 bases). Germline assignment: CDR1 SGHVS and CDR2 FQNEAQ. The CDR3 length is 15 residues. V gave up 1 base and J gave up 7 bases, with 14 bases separating them. The CDR3 bases are TGTGCCAGCAGCTTAGTGGCATCAAAGGGGAACACCATATATTTT. Protein product: CASSLVASKGNTIYF.

The chain joins TRBV5-1 to TRBJ2-2; the D gene is possibly TRBD2 (6 bases). Germline values: CDR1 SGHRS, CDR2 YFSETQ. This CDR3 is built from 14 residues. The V end was cut by 2 bases, the J end by 6 bases, with 11 bases between. The CDR3 here is CASSFAPSAGELFF. For the CDR3, the DNA is TGCGCCAGCAGCTTTGCCCCTAGCGCCGGGGAGCTGTTTTTT.